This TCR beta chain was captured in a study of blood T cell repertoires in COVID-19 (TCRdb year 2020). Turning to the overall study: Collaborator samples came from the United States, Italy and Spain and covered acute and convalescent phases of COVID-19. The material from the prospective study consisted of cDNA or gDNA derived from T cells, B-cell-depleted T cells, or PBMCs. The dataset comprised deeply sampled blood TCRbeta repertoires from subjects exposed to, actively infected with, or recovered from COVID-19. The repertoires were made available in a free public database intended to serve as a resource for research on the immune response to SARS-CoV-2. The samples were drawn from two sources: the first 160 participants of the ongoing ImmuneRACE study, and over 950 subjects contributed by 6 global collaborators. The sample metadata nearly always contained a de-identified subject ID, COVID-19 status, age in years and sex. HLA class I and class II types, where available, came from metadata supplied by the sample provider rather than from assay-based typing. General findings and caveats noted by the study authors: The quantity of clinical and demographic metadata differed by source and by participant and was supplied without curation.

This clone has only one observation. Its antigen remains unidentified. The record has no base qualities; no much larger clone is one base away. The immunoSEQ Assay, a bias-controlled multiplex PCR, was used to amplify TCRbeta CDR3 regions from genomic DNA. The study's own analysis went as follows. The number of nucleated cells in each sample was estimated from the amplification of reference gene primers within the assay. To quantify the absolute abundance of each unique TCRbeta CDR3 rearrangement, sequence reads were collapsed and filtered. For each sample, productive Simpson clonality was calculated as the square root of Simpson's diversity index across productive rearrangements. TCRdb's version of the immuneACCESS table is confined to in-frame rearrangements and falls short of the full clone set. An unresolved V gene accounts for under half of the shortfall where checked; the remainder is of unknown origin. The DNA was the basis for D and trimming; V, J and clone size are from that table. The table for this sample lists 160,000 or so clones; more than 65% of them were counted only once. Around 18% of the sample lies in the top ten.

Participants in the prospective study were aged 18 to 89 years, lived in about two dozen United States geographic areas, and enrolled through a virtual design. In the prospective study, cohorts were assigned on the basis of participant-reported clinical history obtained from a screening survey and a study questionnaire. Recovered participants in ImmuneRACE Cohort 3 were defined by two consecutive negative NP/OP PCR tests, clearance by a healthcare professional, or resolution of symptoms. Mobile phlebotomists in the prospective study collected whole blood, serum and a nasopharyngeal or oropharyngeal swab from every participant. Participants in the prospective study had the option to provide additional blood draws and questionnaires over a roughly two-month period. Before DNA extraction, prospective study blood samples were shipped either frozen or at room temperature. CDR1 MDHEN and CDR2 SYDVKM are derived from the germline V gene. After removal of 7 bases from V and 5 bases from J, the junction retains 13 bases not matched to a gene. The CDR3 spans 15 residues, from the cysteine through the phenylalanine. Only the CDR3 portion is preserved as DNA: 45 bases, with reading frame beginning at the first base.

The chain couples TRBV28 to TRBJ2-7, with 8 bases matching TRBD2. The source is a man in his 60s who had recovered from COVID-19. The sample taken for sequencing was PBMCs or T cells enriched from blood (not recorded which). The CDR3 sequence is CASNPSRGGLNEQYF. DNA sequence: TGTGCCAGCAACCCCAGTCGGGGGGGTCTCAACGAGCAGTACTTC.